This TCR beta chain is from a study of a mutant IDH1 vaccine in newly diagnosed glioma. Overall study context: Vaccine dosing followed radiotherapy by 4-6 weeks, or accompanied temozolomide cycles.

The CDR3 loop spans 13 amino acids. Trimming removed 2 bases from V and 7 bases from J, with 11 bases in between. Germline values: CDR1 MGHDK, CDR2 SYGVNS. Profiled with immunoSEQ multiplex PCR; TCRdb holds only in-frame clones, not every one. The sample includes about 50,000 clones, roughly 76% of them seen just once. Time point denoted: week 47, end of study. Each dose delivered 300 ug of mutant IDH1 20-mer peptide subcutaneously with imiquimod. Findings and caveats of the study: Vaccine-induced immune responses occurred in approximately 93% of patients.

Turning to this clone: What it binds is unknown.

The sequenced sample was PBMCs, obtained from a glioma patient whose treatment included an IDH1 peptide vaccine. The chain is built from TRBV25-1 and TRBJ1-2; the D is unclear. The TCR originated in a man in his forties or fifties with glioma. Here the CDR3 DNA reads TGTGCCAGCAGTGAAGCGGATGGAGCTGGCTACACCTTC. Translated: CASSEADGAGYTF.